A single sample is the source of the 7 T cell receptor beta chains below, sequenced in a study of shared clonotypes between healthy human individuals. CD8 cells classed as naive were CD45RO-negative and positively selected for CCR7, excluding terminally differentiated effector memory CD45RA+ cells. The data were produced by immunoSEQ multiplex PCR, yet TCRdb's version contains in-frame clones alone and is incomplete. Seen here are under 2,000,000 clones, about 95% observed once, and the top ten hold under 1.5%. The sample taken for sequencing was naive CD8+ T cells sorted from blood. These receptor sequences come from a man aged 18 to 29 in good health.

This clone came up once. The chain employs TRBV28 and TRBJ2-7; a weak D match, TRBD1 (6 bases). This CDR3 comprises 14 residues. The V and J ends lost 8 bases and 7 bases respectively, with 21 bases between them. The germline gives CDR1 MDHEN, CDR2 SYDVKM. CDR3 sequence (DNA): TGTGCCAGCTTTTCCCAGGGGCTGGTTCAGGAGCAGTACTTC. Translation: CASFSQGLVQEQYF.

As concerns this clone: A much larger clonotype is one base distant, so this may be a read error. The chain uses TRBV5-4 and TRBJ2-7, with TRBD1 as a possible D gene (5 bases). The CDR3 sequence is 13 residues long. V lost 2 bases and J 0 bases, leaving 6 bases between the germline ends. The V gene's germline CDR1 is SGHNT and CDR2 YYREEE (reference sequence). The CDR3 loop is CASSFDSSYEQYF. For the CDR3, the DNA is TGTGCCAGCAGCTTCGACAGCTCCTACGAGCAGTACTTC.

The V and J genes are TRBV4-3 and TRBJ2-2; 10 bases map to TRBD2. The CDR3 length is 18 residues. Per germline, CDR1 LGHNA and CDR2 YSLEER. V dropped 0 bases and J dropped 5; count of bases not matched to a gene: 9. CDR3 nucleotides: TGCGCCAGCAGCCAAGATTGGGCTAGCGGGAGAGGAACCGGGGAGCTGTTTTTT. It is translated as CASSQDWASGRGTGELFF.

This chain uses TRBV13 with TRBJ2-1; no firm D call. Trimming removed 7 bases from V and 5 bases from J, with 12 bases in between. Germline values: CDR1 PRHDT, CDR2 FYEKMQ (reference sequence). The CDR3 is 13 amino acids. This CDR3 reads CASTLFRNNEQFF. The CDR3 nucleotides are TGTGCCAGCACCCTTTTTCGGAACAATGAGCAGTTCTTC. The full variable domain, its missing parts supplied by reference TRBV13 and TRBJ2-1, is AAGVIQSPRHLIKEKRETATLKCYPIPRHDTVYWYQQGPGQDPQFLISFYEKMQSDKGSIPDRFSAQQFSDYHSELNMSSLELGDSALYFCASTLFRNNEQFFGPGTRLTVL.

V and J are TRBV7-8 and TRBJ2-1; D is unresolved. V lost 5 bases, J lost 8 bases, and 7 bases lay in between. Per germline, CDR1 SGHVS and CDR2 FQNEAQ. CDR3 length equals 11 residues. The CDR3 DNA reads TGTGCCAGCAGCGCCGGCGATGAGCAGTTCTTC. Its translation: CASSAGDEQFF.

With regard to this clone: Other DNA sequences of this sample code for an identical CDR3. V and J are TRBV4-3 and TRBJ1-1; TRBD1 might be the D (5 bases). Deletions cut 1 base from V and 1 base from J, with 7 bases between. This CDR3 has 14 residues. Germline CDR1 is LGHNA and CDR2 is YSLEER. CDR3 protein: CASSQVTENTEAFF. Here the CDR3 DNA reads TGCGCCAGCAGCCAAGTGACAGAGAACACTGAAGCTTTCTTT.

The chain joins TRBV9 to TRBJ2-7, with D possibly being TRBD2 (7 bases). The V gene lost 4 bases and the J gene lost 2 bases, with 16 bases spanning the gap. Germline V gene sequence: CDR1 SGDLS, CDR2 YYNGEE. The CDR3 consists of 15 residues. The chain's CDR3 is CASSPGGAVTYEQYF. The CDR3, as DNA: TGTGCCAGCAGCCCTGGGGGGGCAGTTACCTACGAGCAGTACTTC.